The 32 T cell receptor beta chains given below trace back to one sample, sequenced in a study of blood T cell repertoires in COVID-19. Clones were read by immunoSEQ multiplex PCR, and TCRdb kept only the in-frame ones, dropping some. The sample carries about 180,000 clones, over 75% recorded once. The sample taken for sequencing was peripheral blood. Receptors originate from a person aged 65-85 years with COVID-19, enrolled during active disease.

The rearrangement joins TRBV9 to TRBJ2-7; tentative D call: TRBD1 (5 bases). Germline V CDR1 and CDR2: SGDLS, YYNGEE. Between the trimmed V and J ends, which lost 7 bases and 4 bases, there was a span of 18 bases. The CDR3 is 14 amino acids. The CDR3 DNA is TGTGCCAGCGCAACCGGAGTGGGGCTTTACGAGCAGTACTTC. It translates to CASATGVGLYEQYF.

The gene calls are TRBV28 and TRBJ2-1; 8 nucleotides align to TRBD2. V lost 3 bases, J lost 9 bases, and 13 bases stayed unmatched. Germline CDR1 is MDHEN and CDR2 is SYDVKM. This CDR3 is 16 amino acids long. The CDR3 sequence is CASSFLAGGGRSEQFF. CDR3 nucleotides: TGTGCCAGCAGTTTCTTGGCGGGAGGAGGCAGGAGTGAGCAGTTCTTC. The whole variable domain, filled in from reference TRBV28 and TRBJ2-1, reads DVKVTQSSRYLVKRTGEKVFLECVQDMDHENMFWYRQDPGLGLRLIYFSYDVKMKEKGDIPEGYSVSREKKERFSLILESASTNQTSMYLCASSFLAGGGRSEQFFGPGTRLTVL.

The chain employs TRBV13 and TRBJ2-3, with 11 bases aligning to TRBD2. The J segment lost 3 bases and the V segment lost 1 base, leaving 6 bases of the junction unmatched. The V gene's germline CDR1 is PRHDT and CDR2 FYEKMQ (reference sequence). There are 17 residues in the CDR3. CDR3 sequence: CASSLAVAGGLTDTQYF. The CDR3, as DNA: TGTGCCAGCAGCTTAGCGGTAGCGGGAGGGCTGACAGATACGCAGTATTTT.

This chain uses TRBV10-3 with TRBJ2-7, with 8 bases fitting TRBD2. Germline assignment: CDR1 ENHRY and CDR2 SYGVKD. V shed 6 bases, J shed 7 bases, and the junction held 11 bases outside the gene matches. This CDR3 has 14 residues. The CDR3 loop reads CAIREAGEPGEQYF. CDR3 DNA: TGTGCCATCAGGGAAGCGGGAGAACCAGGGGAGCAGTACTTC.

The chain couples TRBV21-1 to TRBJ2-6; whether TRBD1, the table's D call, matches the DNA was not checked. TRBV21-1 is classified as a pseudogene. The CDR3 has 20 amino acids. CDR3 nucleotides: TGTGCCAGCAGCAAAGGGAGACCTAGGGACAGATACCCTGGGGCCAACGTCCTGACTTTC. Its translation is CASSKGRPRDRYPGANVLTF.

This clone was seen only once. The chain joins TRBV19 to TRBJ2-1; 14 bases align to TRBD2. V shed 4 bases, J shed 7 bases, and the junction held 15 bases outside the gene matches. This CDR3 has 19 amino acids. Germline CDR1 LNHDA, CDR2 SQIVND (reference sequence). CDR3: CASSKNAPTSGRARNEQFF. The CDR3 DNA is TGTGCCAGTAGTAAGAACGCCCCGACTAGCGGGAGGGCCAGGAATGAGCAGTTCTTC.

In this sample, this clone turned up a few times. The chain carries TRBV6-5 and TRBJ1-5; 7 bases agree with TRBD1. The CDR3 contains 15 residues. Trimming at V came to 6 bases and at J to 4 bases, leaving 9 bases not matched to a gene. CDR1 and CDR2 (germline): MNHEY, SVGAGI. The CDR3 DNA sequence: TGTGCCAGCAGGGCTCCGACAGGGAGGAATCAGCCCCAGCATTTT. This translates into CASRAPTGRNQPQHF.

The CDR3 DNA sequence: TGTGCCAGCAGCGACAGACCTGGAAACACCATATATTTT. Its protein is CASSDRPGNTIYF. This sequence joins TRBV9 and TRBJ1-3; D is undetermined. V gave up 3 bases and J gave up 2 bases, with 6 bases separating them. This CDR3 region has 13 residues. From germline, CDR1 is SGDLS and CDR2 YYNGEE.

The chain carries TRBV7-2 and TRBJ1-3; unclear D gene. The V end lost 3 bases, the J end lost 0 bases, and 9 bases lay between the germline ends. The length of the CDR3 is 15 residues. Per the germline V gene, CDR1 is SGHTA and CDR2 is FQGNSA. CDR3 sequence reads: CASSFRRVSGNTIYF. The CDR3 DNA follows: TGTGCCAGCAGCTTTAGACGGGTCTCTGGAAACACCATATATTTT.

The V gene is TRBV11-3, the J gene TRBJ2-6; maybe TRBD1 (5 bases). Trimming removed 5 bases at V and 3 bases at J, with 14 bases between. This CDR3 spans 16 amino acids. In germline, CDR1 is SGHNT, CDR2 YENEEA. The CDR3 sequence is CASSLSRGGGANVLTF. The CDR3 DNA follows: TGTGCCAGCAGCCTCTCAAGGGGTGGTGGGGCCAACGTCCTGACTTTC.

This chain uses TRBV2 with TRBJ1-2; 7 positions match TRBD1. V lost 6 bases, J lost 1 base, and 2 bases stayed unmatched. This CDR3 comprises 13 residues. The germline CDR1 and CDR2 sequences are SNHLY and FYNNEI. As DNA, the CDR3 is TGTGCCAGCAGGTGGGACAGTAACTATGGCTACACCTTC. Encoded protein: CASRWDSNYGYTF. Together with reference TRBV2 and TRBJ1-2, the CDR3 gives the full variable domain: EPEVTQTPSHQVTQMGQEVILRCVPISNHLYFYWYRQILGQKVEFLVSFYNNEISEKSEIFDDQFSVERPDGSNFTLKIRSTKLEDSAMYFCASRWDSNYGYTFGSGTRLTVV.

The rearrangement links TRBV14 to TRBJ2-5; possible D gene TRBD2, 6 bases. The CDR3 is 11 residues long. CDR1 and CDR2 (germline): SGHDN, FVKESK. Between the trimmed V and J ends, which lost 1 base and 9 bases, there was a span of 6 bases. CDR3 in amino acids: CASSQGRAQYF. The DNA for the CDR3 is TGTGCCAGCAGCCAAGGGAGGGCCCAGTACTTC.

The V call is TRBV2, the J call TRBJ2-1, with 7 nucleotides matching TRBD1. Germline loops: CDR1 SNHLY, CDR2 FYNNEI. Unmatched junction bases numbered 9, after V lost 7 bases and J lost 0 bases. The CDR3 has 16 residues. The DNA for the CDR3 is TGTGCCAGCAATTTTGACAGGGCAAGCTCCTACAATGAGCAGTTCTTC. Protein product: CASNFDRASSYNEQFF.

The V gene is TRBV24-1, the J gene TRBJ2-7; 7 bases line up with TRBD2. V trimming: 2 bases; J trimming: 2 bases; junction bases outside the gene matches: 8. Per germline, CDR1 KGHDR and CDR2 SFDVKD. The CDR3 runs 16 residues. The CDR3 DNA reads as TGTGCCACCAGTGATTCCCGCCCTAGCGGCACCTACGAGCAGTACTTC. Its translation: CATSDSRPSGTYEQYF.

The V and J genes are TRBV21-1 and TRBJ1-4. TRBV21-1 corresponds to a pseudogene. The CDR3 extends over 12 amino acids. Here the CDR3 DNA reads TGTGCCAGCAGCAAAGGAGGTGAAAAACTGTTTTTT. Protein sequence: CASSKGGEKLFF.

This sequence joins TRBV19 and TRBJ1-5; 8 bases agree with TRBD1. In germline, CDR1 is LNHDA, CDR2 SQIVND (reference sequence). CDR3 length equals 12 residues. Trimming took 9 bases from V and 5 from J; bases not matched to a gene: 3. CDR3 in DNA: TGTGCCAGCAGGGGGCAGGATCAGCCCCAGCATTTT. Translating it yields CASRGQDQPQHF.

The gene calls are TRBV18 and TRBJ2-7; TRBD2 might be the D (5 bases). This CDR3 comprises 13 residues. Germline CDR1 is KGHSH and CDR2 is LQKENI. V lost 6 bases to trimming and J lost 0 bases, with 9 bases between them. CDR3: CASSDSPSYEQYF. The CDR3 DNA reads TGTGCCAGCTCGGACTCCCCCTCCTACGAGCAGTACTTC.

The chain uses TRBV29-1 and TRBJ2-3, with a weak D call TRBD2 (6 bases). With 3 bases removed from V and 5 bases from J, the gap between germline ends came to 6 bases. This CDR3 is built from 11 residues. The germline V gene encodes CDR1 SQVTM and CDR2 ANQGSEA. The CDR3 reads CSVDGGDTQYF. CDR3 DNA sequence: TGCAGCGTTGACGGGGGAGATACGCAGTATTTT.

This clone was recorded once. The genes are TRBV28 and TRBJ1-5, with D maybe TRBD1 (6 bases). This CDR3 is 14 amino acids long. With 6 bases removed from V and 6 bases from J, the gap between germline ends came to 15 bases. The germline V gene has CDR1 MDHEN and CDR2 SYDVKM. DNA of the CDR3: TGTGCCAGCAGCCGACACAGGGACACTCAGCCCCAGCATTTT. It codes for CASSRHRDTQPQHF.

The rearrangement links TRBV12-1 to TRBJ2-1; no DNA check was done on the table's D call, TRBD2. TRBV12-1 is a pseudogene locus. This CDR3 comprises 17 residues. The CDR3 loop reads CASSFPRMEPGGNEQFF. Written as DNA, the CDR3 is TGTGCCAGCAGCTTTCCCCGTATGGAGCCCGGGGGCAATGAGCAGTTCTTC.

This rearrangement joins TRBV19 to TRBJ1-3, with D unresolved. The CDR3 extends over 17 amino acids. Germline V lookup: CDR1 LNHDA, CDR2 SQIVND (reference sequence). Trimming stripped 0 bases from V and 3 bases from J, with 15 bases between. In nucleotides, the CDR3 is TGTGCCAGTAGTATAGATTTTCGACGGAGATTTGGAAACACCATATATTTT. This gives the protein CASSIDFRRRFGNTIYF.

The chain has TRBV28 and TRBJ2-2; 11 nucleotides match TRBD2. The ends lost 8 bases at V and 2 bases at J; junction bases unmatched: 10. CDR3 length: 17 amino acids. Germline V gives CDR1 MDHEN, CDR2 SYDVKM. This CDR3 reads CASLRRLAGQNTGELFF. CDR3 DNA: TGTGCCAGCCTCCGGCGACTAGCGGGACAAAACACCGGGGAGCTGTTTTTT.

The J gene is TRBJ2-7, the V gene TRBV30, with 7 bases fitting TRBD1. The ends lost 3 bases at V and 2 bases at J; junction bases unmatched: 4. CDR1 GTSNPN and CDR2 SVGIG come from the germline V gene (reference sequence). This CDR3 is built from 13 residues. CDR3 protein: CAWSDRVPYEQYF. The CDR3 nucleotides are TGTGCCTGGAGCGACAGGGTACCCTACGAGCAGTACTTC.

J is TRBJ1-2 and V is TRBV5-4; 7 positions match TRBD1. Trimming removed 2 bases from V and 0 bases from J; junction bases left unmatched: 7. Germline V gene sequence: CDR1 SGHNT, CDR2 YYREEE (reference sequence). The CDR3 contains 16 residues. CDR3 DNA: TGTGCCAGCAGCTTCCCCCGGGACAGCACTAACTATGGCTACACCTTC. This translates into CASSFPRDSTNYGYTF.

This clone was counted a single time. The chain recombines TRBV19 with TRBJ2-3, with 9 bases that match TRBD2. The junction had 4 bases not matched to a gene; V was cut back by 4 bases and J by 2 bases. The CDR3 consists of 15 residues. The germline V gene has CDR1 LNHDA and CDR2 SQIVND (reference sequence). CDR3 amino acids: CASSSASGNTDTQYF. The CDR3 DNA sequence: TGTGCCAGTAGTAGCGCTAGCGGGAACACAGATACGCAGTATTTT.

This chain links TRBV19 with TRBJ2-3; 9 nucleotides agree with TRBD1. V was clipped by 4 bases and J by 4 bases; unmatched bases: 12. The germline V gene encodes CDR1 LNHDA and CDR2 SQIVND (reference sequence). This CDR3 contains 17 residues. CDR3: CASSTAAPGQGADTQYF. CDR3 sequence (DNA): TGTGCCAGTAGTACCGCCGCCCCGGGACAGGGAGCAGATACGCAGTATTTT.

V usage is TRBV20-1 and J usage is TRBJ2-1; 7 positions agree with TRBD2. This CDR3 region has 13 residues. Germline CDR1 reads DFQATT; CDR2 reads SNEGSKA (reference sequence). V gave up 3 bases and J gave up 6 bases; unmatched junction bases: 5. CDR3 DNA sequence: TGCAGTGCTAGTCGGGCTAGCGGCAATGAGCAGTTCTTC. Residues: CSASRASGNEQFF.

CDR3 residues: CASTLTRDRKHNSPLHF. The CDR3, as DNA: TGTGCCAGCACCCTCACCCGGGACAGGAAACATAATTCACCCCTCCACTTT. The rearrangement links TRBV7-3 to TRBJ1-6, with 8 bases fitting TRBD1. The CDR3 extends over 17 amino acids. The trim removed 7 bases at V and 5 bases at J, leaving 13 bases unmatched. The germline V gene has CDR1 SGHTA and CDR2 FQGTGA.

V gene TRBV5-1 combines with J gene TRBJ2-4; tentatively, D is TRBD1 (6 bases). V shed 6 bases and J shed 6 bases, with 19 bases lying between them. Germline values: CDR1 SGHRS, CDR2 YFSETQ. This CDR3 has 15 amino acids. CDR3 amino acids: CASTPGWQGGNIQYF. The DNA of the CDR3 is TGCGCCAGCACCCCGGGGTGGCAAGGGGGAAACATTCAGTACTTC.

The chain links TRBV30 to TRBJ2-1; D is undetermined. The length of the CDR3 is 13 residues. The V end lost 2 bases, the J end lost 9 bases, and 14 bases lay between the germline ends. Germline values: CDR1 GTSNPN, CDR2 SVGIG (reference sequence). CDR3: CAWSSSRRGEQFF. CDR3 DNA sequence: TGTGCCTGGAGTAGCTCCCGGAGAGGTGAGCAGTTCTTC.

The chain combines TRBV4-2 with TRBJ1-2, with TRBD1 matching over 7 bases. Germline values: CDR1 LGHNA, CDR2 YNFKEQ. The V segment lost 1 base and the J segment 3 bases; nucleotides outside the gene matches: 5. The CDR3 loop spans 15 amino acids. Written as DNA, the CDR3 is TGTGCCAGCAGCCAAGGACAGGGAGAATACTATGGCTACACCTTC. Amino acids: CASSQGQGEYYGYTF.

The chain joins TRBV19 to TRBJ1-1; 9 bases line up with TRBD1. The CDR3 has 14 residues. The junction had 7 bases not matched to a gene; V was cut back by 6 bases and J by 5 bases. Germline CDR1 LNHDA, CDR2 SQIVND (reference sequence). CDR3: CASRPQGAGTEAFF. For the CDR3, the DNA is TGTGCCAGTAGACCACAGGGGGCCGGGACTGAAGCTTTCTTT. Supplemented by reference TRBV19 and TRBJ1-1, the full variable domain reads DGGITQSPKYLFRKEGQNVTLSCEQNLNHDAMYWYRQDPGQGLRLIYYSQIVNDFQKGDIAEGYSVSREKKESFPLTVTSAQKNPTAFYLCASRPQGAGTEAFFGQGTRLTVV.